This TCR beta chain was captured by sequencing in a study of blood T cells in healthy people across ages (dated by TCRdb to the mid-2010s). Background for the entire study: In model experiments, roughly one uniquely barcoded TCR beta cDNA molecule per two T cells was captured by template switching. The study measured age-related changes in TCR beta repertoire diversity using deep sequencing normalized with unique cDNA molecular identifiers. The donors were divided into four age groups: young (average around 15 years), middle-aged (about 40), aged (roughly 60) and long-lived (nearly 85). Using the same blood draw, the study looked at two additional independent replicas of 1 million unique cDNA reads for two donors, one aged 18 to 29 and the other aged 80 or older.

Inclusive of the bounding cysteine and phenylalanine, the CDR3 is 16 residues long. Only the CDR3 DNA stays, 48 bases, in frame from base 1. Per the germline V gene (reference sequence), DFQATT is the CDR1 and SNEGSKA is the CDR2. V loses 8 bases at its end and J loses 3 bases; junction bases beyond the gene matches: 13. The donors were roughly 40 Caucasian individuals from Russia, aged roughly 6 to 100 years, who were systemically healthy. Around 9.9 milliliters of peripheral blood were collected from each donor into EDTA-treated Vacutainer tubes. Ficoll-Paque density-gradient centrifugation was used to isolate PBMCs, with at least 7 million per sample. Trizol reagent was used to extract total RNA from the PBMCs, yielding at least 6 micrograms per sample. For every donor, an aliquot of PBMCs went through flow cytometry to measure the percentages of naive CD45RAhigh/CD27high T cells. Results the study describes overall, beyond this receptor: The long-lived group showed more naive CD4+ T cells, fewer expanded clones and increased TCR diversity than the aged group, suggesting age selection. Conclusive comparison of naive and antigen-experienced compartments was prevented by the profiling of bulk unsorted PBMCs. Donor CMV infection status was unknown, potentially confounding age-related changes in expanded clonotypes. As age increased, observed TCR beta diversity per million T cells dropped in a roughly linear way, and a significant reduction was already evident by age 40. Estimates of total diversity from one million sequenced T cells were regarded as lower bounds and underestimates. A strong correlation was found between observed TCR beta diversity and the percentage of naive T cells measured by flow cytometry.

This clonotype came up a few times. The clone's antigen remains unknown. Per-nucleotide qualities are absent, and no much larger clonotype sits a single base away. Libraries were constructed by 5' RACE. Sequenced using an Illumina HiSeq 2500. The second PCR ran for about 7 to 11 cycles and used a J-beta primer mix along with a sample-barcoded 5' primer. A template-switch 5' adaptor carrying 12 random nucleotides introduced a unique molecular identifier onto each TCR beta cDNA molecule. Each sample yielded at least 3 million CDR3-containing paired-end reads. The Mint cDNA synthesis kit, primed by a TRBC-specific oligonucleotide, was used to synthesize first-strand cDNA from all RNA. All cDNA was treated with uracil-DNA glycosylase and then went through a first 18-cycle PCR with the universal primers M1SS and BC2_uni_R. As for how the authors treated the data: For normalization, 1 million high-quality reads were randomly selected from each sample, with every read carrying a distinct molecular identifier. Instead of being binned into consensus sequences, reads that shared molecular identifiers were thrown out. MiTCR, with a Q25 quality threshold and the strictest error-elimination algorithm, was used for CDR3 identification, clonotype clustering and error correction. Lower-bound total TCR beta diversity was estimated with a nonparametric unseen species model using Euler transformation. The public reads were quality trimmed at Q25 with fastp and then assembled into clones with MiXCR by TCRdb, keeping productive beta chains. For every CDR3 protein sequence, its rows merge into one entry that carries the most common genes and DNA. Here the V and J calls rest on TCRdb's processing, not on the authors' analysis. The sample contains about 930,000 distinct CDR3 sequences, 25% to 30% of them found a single time. Clones ranked in the top ten supply around 9.6% of the sample.

These sequences were also reported in another study, on T cells of mothers and their children. The second paper states: Donors were nine systemically healthy Caucasian individuals: three mothers and their six children. cDNA synthesis used all of the extracted RNA, with 1.5 ug of RNA in each 15 ul reaction. In the second PCR, sample barcodes and 2-4 random nucleotides were introduced via the M1S primer. Over 9 million TCR beta CDR3 reads came from each mother, compared with millions of reads from each child. Thymic selection similarly shapes TCR recombination output in related and unrelated pairs, with minor effect from inherited differences. Normalized repertoire overlap in related mother-child pairs was always slightly higher than in unrelated mother-child pairs, but the difference was never significant. No persistent microchimeric T cell clones were detected, at a sensitivity of 80 to 100 clones per million clonotypes. The study used deep NGS to compare TCR beta repertoires of mothers and children, seeking features distinguishing related mother-child pairs from unrelated individuals. On average, the children were approximately 11 +/- 4 years old, while the mothers were about 40 +/- 4 years old. After adapters were ligated using NEBNext reagents, the libraries underwent 100+100 nt paired-end sequencing on an Illumina HiSeq 2000. To prevent cross-contamination, the mother and child libraries were prepared one month apart and sequenced in separate runs. For each donor, between about 500,000 and 2,200,000 distinct TCR beta clonotypes were identified. Naive TCR beta clonotypes were estimated from low-frequency clonotypes matched to each donor's FACS-determined naive share, without sorting.

The chain was built from TRBV20-1 and TRBJ1-1, with 12 bases in between that match TRBD1. Sequenced sample: blood. The clonotype was recovered from a woman aged 40 to 50 in good health. The DNA sequence follows: TGCAGTACTCCACGCGGGACAGGGGGCAAAGACACTGAAGCTTTCTTT. Translated, this gives CSTPRGTGGKDTEAFF.